The entry below gives a single T cell receptor (beta chain) sequence along with its context. The data belong to a study of T cell changes during pregnancy in multiple sclerosis. Germline V gene lookup returns CDR1 GTSNPN and CDR2 SVGIG (reference sequence). The CDR3 sequence is 15 residues long. V dropped 0 bases and J dropped 7; count of bases not matched to a gene: 7. The protocol was immunoSEQ multiplex PCR, while the TCRdb copy is restricted to in-frame clones and leaves out a portion. The sample lists 40,000 to 55,000 clones, under 90% occurring once. This TCR came from a female donor in good health, enrolled as a control in a pregnancy study. This chain joins TRBV30 and TRBJ2-1; TRBD2 aligns across 9 bases. This specimen was peripheral blood, taken in the first trimester of pregnancy. Written as DNA, the CDR3 is TGTGCCTGGAGTGTACTAGGACTAGCGATGAATGAGCAGTTCTTC. Translation gives CAWSVLGLAMNEQFF.